Below are 26 T cell receptor beta chains sequenced from a single sample in a study of technical replicates of blood from a few donors. TCRdb's copy holds only in-frame clones and misses some; the assay was immunoSEQ multiplex PCR. The table includes some 58,000 clones, 94% detected once. The sequenced sample consisted of T cells isolated from PBMCs. The receptors here all came from a human donor in good health.

The chain recombines TRBV5-6 with TRBJ2-3; 8 bases agree with TRBD2. The CDR3 consists of 15 residues. J gave up 2 bases and V 4 bases, and 6 bases lay outside the gene matches. Germline-derived CDR1 and CDR2 are SGHDT and YYEEEE. DNA of the CDR3: TGTGCCAGCAGCCAGGTGACTAGCGACACAGATACGCAGTATTTT. It is translated as CASSQVTSDTDTQYF.

The chain employs TRBV7-8 and TRBJ2-1; 10 positions match TRBD2. Germline-derived CDR1 and CDR2 are SGHVS and FQNEAQ. Unmatched junction bases numbered 12, after V lost 5 bases and J lost 5 bases. The CDR3 length is 17 residues. The CDR3 DNA is TGTGCCAGCAGCCCACCCGGTCGACTAGCGGGCCACAATGAGCAGTTCTTC. Amino acid sequence: CASSPPGRLAGHNEQFF.

The chain carries TRBV28 and TRBJ2-3, with 7 nucleotides matching TRBD1. Germline V gives CDR1 MDHEN, CDR2 SYDVKM. The CDR3 consists of 15 residues. V lost 5 bases to trimming and J lost 0 bases; unmatched junction nucleotides: 5. The chain's CDR3 is CASSQTGVSTDTQYF. In nucleotides, the CDR3 is TGTGCCAGCAGTCAAACAGGGGTTAGCACAGATACGCAGTATTTT.

The genes are TRBV9 and TRBJ1-3; no firm D call. Germline V gives CDR1 SGDLS, CDR2 YYNGEE. This CDR3 has 14 residues. Trimming stripped 0 bases from V and 0 bases from J, with 4 bases between. CDR3 sequence: CASSVGDSGNTIYF. The DNA for the CDR3 is TGTGCCAGCAGCGTAGGAGACTCTGGAAACACCATATATTTT.

This clone was seen once. V usage is TRBV6-5 and J usage is TRBJ2-7; TRBD1 matches 9 bases. This CDR3 contains 14 residues. Germline V gives CDR1 MNHEY, CDR2 SVGAGI. V lost 4 bases to trimming and J lost 4 bases; unmatched junction nucleotides: 5. CDR3 sequence (DNA): TGTGCCAGCAGTTCCGGACAGGGGAGGTACGAGCAGTACTTC. Its protein product is CASSSGQGRYEQYF.

The chain carries TRBV11-2 and TRBJ1-5; a possible D gene is TRBD1 (5 bases). V lost 1 base and J 4 bases, leaving 11 bases between the germline ends. Germline V gene lookup returns CDR1 SGHAT and CDR2 FQNNGV. The CDR3 covers 15 residues. The CDR3 DNA reads as TGTGCCAGCAGCTTAGCCCCTCCAGGGAATCAGCCCCAGCATTTT. Translated: CASSLAPPGNQPQHF. The entire variable domain, with the rest obtained from reference TRBV11-2 and TRBJ1-5, is as follows: EAGVAQSPRYKIIEKRQSVAFWCNPISGHATLYWYQQILGQGPKLLIQFQNNGVVDDSQLPKDRFSAERLKGVDSTLKIQPAKLEDSAVYLCASSLAPPGNQPQHFGDGTRLSIL.

The chain couples TRBV29-1 to TRBJ2-5; 7 nucleotides align to TRBD1. From germline, CDR1 is SQVTM and CDR2 ANQGSEA. Germline trimming cut 6 bases from V and 1 base from J; bases unmatched to any gene: 5. The CDR3 has 13 residues. Written as DNA, the CDR3 is TGCAGCGTCTACAGGGGCTTCCAAGAGACCCAGTACTTC. Its translation is CSVYRGFQETQYF.

This chain uses TRBV5-1 with TRBJ2-1; 12 positions agree with TRBD2. The CDR3 is 14 amino acids. Per the germline V gene, CDR1 is SGHRS and CDR2 is YFSETQ. V was pared by 8 bases and J by 9 bases, with 9 bases of the junction left unmatched. The CDR3 reads CASGLASGRVEQFF. The CDR3 nucleotides are TGCGCCAGTGGACTGGCTAGCGGGAGGGTTGAGCAGTTCTTC. Complete variable domain (other parts from reference TRBV5-1 and TRBJ2-1): KAGVTQTPRYLIKTRGQQVTLSCSPISGHRSVSWYQQTPGQGLQFLFEYFSETQRNKGNFPGRFSGRQFSNSRSEMNVSTLELGDSALYLCASGLASGRVEQFFGPGTRLTVL.

The chain couples TRBV7-9 to TRBJ2-7; possibly TRBD2 for D (5 bases). This CDR3 spans 12 amino acids. Germline CDR1 and CDR2: SEHNR and FQNEAQ (reference sequence). Trimming shortened V by 4 bases and J by 4 bases, and 8 bases separated the two germline ends. The CDR3 bases are TGTGCCAGCAGCTCGGGATTGTACGAGCAGTACTTC. Its translation: CASSSGLYEQYF.

The chain links TRBV5-1 to TRBJ2-7; 7 positions match TRBD2. Germline-derived CDR1 and CDR2 are SGHRS and YFSETQ. The CDR3 contains 16 residues. Germline trimming cut 0 bases from V and 0 bases from J; bases unmatched to any gene: 6. The CDR3 is CASSLGIGRSSYEQYF. The CDR3 DNA is TGCGCCAGCAGCTTGGGTATCGGGAGGAGCTCCTACGAGCAGTACTTC. Together with reference TRBV5-1 and TRBJ2-7, the CDR3 gives the full variable domain: KAGVTQTPRYLIKTRGQQVTLSCSPISGHRSVSWYQQTPGQGLQFLFEYFSETQRNKGNFPGRFSGRQFSNSRSEMNVSTLELGDSALYLCASSLGIGRSSYEQYFGPGTRLTVT.

The chain links TRBV11-1 to TRBJ2-3; weak D call: TRBD2 (5 bases). CDR1 is SGHAT, CDR2 FQDESV, per germline (reference sequence). V lost 1 base and J 3 bases, leaving 11 bases between the germline ends. There are 15 residues in the CDR3. Here the CDR3 DNA reads TGTGCCAGCAGCTTAGTGAGGGTTACGACAGATACGCAGTATTTT. Translated: CASSLVRVTTDTQYF.

The V gene is TRBV10-1, the J gene TRBJ1-1; D is uncertain. Germline CDR1 WNHNN, CDR2 SYGVQD (reference sequence). The CDR3 spans 15 residues. Deletions cut 0 bases from V and 1 base from J, with 9 bases between. CDR3 in DNA: TGCGCCAGCAGTGAGTCGATCGGGAGGAACACTGAAGCTTTCTTT. Amino acid sequence: CASSESIGRNTEAFF.

The rearrangement uses TRBV15 and TRBJ2-7; weak D call: TRBD1 (5 bases). Germline values: CDR1 LNHNV, CDR2 YYDKDF (reference sequence). Trimming took 3 bases from V and 5 from J, leaving 11 bases between them. The CDR3 is made up of 13 amino acids. The CDR3 loop reads CATSRDPGNEQYF. The CDR3 coding sequence is TGTGCCACCAGCAGGGACCCAGGGAACGAGCAGTACTTC.

This chain connects TRBV10-1 to TRBJ1-1; 11 bases are a match to TRBD1. The CDR3 spans 15 residues. Germline-derived CDR1 and CDR2 are WNHNN and SYGVQD (reference sequence). After removal of 4 bases from V and 4 bases from J, the junction contained 5 bases not matched to a gene. The CDR3 spells CASSGAGTGGTEAFF. The CDR3 region has the DNA TGCGCCAGCAGTGGGGCCGGGACAGGGGGCACTGAAGCTTTCTTT.

V and J are TRBV10-3 and TRBJ2-3; no clear D. Trimming removed 4 bases from V and 2 bases from J, with 10 bases in between. Germline assignment: CDR1 ENHRY and CDR2 SYGVKD. The CDR3 runs to 14 residues. The CDR3 DNA sequence: TGTGCCATCAGTGTCTCACTTAACACAGATACGCAGTATTTT. It yields the protein CAISVSLNTDTQYF.

The rearrangement links TRBV7-9 to TRBJ1-1; D is uncertain. V lost 5 bases and J lost 0, with 7 bases in between. This CDR3 is built from 13 residues. Germline V gene sequence: CDR1 SEHNR, CDR2 FQNEAQ (reference sequence). CDR3 amino acids: CASSRELNTEAFF. The CDR3 DNA is TGTGCCAGCAGCCGGGAGTTGAACACTGAAGCTTTCTTT.

The V gene is TRBV9, the J gene TRBJ2-5; 7 bases match TRBD2. The ends lost 0 bases at V and 3 bases at J; junction bases unmatched: 5. The CDR3 covers 15 residues. Germline V gene data show CDR1 as SGDLS and CDR2 as YYNGEE. The CDR3 DNA reads as TGTGCCAGCAGCGTAGAAGGGACTACGAAAGAGACCCAGTACTTC. The encoded protein is CASSVEGTTKETQYF.

The chain uses TRBV11-2 and TRBJ1-1, with D maybe TRBD1 (6 bases). The germline CDR1 and CDR2 sequences are SGHAT and FQNNGV. This CDR3 has 17 amino acids. V lost 1 base and J 4 bases, leaving 19 bases between the germline ends. CDR3 sequence (DNA): TGTGCCAGCAGCTTAGGTGTACAGGGCAGGTGGGGCACTGAAGCTTTCTTT. Translated, it gives CASSLGVQGRWGTEAFF.

The chain links TRBV5-1 to TRBJ2-3; D uncertain. Germline-derived CDR1 and CDR2 are SGHRS and YFSETQ. Trimming took off 4 bases at V and 2 bases at J, with 20 bases between the two ends. The CDR3 has 17 residues. CDR3: CASSPYRSLEFTDTQYF. Written as DNA, the CDR3 is TGCGCCAGCAGCCCCTACCGTTCTCTAGAATTCACAGATACGCAGTATTTT.

CDR3 loop: CASRYGQGALTYGYTF. The CDR3 bases are TGTGCCAGCAGATACGGACAGGGGGCCCTTACCTATGGCTACACCTTC. The chain combines TRBV6-5 with TRBJ1-2; 11 bases fit TRBD1. After removal of 6 bases from V and 4 bases from J, the junction contained 10 bases not matched to a gene. Germline CDR1 reads MNHEY; CDR2 reads SVGAGI. The CDR3 has 16 amino acids.

Only one count was recorded for this clone. The J gene is TRBJ1-1, the V gene TRBV11-3; perhaps TRBD1 as D (6 bases). V gave up 5 bases and J gave up 1 base, with 14 bases separating them. Germline CDR1 reads SGHNT; CDR2 reads YENEEA. The CDR3 is 15 residues long. The CDR3 DNA follows: TGTGCCAGCAGCCTTCCTGACAGGAAGAACACTGAAGCTTTCTTT. Translation: CASSLPDRKNTEAFF.

J is TRBJ1-6 and V is TRBV11-2; tentatively, D is TRBD1 (6 bases). The CDR3 extends over 14 amino acids. V shed 4 bases and J shed 11 bases, with 15 bases lying between them. From germline, CDR1 is SGHAT and CDR2 FQNNGV. CDR3 loop: CASSSLQGIPPLHF. The DNA of the CDR3 is TGTGCCAGCAGCTCGTTACAGGGAATTCCACCCCTCCACTTT.

The chain combines TRBV18 with TRBJ2-1; D is perhaps TRBD2 (5 bases). V was pared by 1 base and J by 7 bases, with 14 bases between. Per the germline V gene, CDR1 is KGHSH and CDR2 is LQKENI. This CDR3 comprises 15 residues. The CDR3 nucleotides are TGTGCCAGCTCACCACAGGAGGTTAGGAAGAATGAGCAGTTCTTC. Translation gives CASSPQEVRKNEQFF.

The chain couples TRBV7-3 to TRBJ2-2, with D uncertain. CDR3 length: 14 amino acids. V lost 3 bases to trimming and J lost 4 bases, with 9 bases between them. Germline loops: CDR1 SGHTA, CDR2 FQGTGA. The CDR3: CASSFGSPTGELFF. CDR3 nucleotides: TGTGCCAGCAGCTTTGGCAGTCCCACCGGGGAGCTGTTTTTT.

The chain is built from TRBV6-6 and TRBJ2-7, with TRBD1 identical over 10 bases. The germline CDR1 and CDR2 sequences are MNHNY and SVGAGI (reference sequence). The CDR3 runs to 13 residues. V was pared by 7 bases and J by 5 bases, with 5 bases of the junction left unmatched. CDR3 protein: CASTLDRGHEQYF. The CDR3 DNA reads TGTGCCAGCACCCTAGACAGGGGGCACGAGCAGTACTTC.

This chain connects TRBV9 to TRBJ2-7; D perhaps matches TRBD1 (5 bases). The CDR3 sequence is 14 residues long. CDR1 SGDLS and CDR2 YYNGEE come from the germline V gene. The V and J ends lost 0 bases and 3 bases respectively, with 10 bases between them. The DNA of the CDR3 is TGTGCCAGCAGCGTAGGACCAGGGCACTACGAGCAGTACTTC. Amino acid sequence: CASSVGPGHYEQYF. Based on the CDR3 plus reference TRBV9 and TRBJ2-7, the full variable domain is DSGVTQTPKHLITATGQRVTLRCSPRSGDLSVYWYQQSLDQGLQFLIQYYNGEERAKGNILERFSAQQFPDLHSELNLSSLELGDSALYFCASSVGPGHYEQYFGPGTRLTVT.